A selection of T cell receptor beta chains follows, all from one sample in a study of technical replicates of blood from a few donors. Generated by immunoSEQ multiplex PCR, the TCRdb table keeps only in-frame clones and is missing some. Of about 68,000 clones listed, approximately 97% are singletons. Sequenced material: T cells isolated from PBMCs. The source of these receptors is a human donor in good health. The CDR3 runs from the conserved cysteine through the conserved F or W. The D gene is left open where the match is weak.

>TRBV10-3|TRBJ2-3|TRBD2
TGTGCCATCGGGGGACTAGCGGGATCCACAGATACGCAGTATTTT
CAIGGLAGSTDTQYF
>TRBV7-9|TRBJ2-5|TRBD2
TGTGCCAGCAGCTTAGGGGCGGGAGCGGAGACCCAGTACTTC
CASSLGAGAETQYF
>TRBV5-1|TRBJ2-5|NA
TGCGCCAGCAGCGTGGGGGAGCAAGAGACCCAGTACTTC
CASSVGEQETQYF
>TRBV5-8|TRBJ2-2|NA
TGTGCCAGCAGCCCTAACACCGGGGAGCTGTTTTTT
CASSPNTGELFF
>TRBV9|TRBJ1-2|TRBD1
TGTGCCAGCAGCGAGGACAGGGCCTATGGCTACACCTTC
CASSEDRAYGYTF
>TRBV30|TRBJ2-5|NA
TGTGCCTGGAGTAAGACTCGTTCCGACACCCAGTACTTC
CAWSKTRSDTQYF
>TRBV5-1|TRBJ2-4|NA
TGCGCCAGCAGCTTTGAACCTAATCAACGGGCCAAAAACATTCAGTACTTC
CASSFEPNQRAKNIQYF
>TRBV2|TRBJ2-1|TRBD2
TGTGCCAGCGGTAGCGGGAGTAATGAGTTCTTC
CASGSGSNEFF
>TRBV6-5|TRBJ1-4|TRBD1
TGTGCCAGCAGTTACGGGGTCGGGACAGGGGAGGAAAAACTGTTTTTT
CASSYGVGTGEEKLFF
>TRBV19|TRBJ1-2|NA
TGTGCCAGTACTGAGAGATATGGCTACACCTTC
CASTERYGYTF
>TRBV30|TRBJ1-2|TRBD1
TGTGCCTGGAGAGGGGACAGGGGAAACTATGGCTACACCTTC
CAWRGDRGNYGYTF
>TRBV14|TRBJ2-7|TRBD2
TGTGCCAGCAGCCTCGGACTAGCCTACGAGCAGTACTTC
CASSLGLAYEQYF
>TRBV2|TRBJ2-7|TRBD2
TGTGCCAGCAGTGGGACTAGCGGTCCCTACGAGCAGTACTTC
CASSGTSGPYEQYF
>TRBV29-1|TRBJ1-2|NA
TGCAGCGTTGGGGCTAGGACTTTCGGCTACACCTTC
CSVGARTFGYTF
>TRBV6-6|TRBJ1-2|NA
TGTGCCAGCAGTTTGGTCAGGGGTGGGAAGGGCTACACCTTC
CASSLVRGGKGYTF
>TRBV27|TRBJ2-1|TRBD1
TGTGCCAGCAGCCCCTTACCGGGACAGATTTACAATGAGCAGTTCTTC
CASSPLPGQIYNEQFF
>TRBV11-2|TRBJ1-4|NA
TGTGCCAGCAGCCTGGGGCAGGCTGAAAAACTGTTTTTT
CASSLGQAEKLFF
>TRBV29-1|TRBJ2-5|NA
TGCAGCGTTTTCCCATCCGGCAGAGGGAAGACCCAGTACTTC
CSVFPSGRGKTQYF